This T cell receptor (beta chain) was sequenced for a study of regulatory T cells in long-lasting Graves disease. The study's findings and limits: Only peripheral blood was studied, not thyroid tissue.

Noted time point: newly diagnosed GD, antithyroid drugs for less than 3 months. The TCR library used RNA extracted from PBMCs. Guidelines of the American Thyroid Association were used to diagnose Graves' disease. Recruitment took place at an endocrinology department in Xi'an, China. The table lists this clonotype with many counts. No antigen is known for it. With iRepertoire HTBI primers and Arm-PCR of CDR3 regions, TCR beta libraries were built. TCRdb re-called the multiplex PCR reads with MiXCR, one entry per CDR3 protein. The profile shows approximately 350,000 distinct CDR3 sequences, about an eighth of them singletons. Germline lookup yields CDR1 SQVTM and CDR2 ANQGSEA. The CDR3 runs 13 residues. Trimming removed 4 bases from V and 0 bases from J, with 7 bases in between. These data are also associated with another study on T cells in Graves' hyperthyroidism and ophthalmopathy. From that report: Reasons for excluding patients were uncontrolled infection, other autoimmune disease, pregnancy or lactation.

Sequences were derived from peripheral blood mononuclear cells (PBMCs), sampled at new diagnosis, from a patient treated with antithyroid drugs. The J gene is TRBJ2-1, the V gene TRBV29-1; either TRBD1 or TRBD2 may supply D (5 bases each). The receptor was isolated from a young woman with Graves disease. The CDR3: CSVGGISYNEQFF. The DNA of the CDR3 is TGCAGCGTTGGGGGGATCTCCTACAATGAGCAGTTCTTC.